Shown below are 24 T cell receptor beta chains from a single sample sequenced in a study of cytomegalovirus exposure and HLA in healthy donors. Primers for the PCR totalled 60 Vbeta and 13 Jbeta. The assay was immunoSEQ multiplex PCR, and TCRdb's table has in-frame clones only and misses some. The data show some 70,000 clones, around three quarters seen once. What was sequenced was PBMCs. The receptors shown here come from a man in his fifties in good health and CMV-seronegative.

J is TRBJ1-3 and V is TRBV4-1; D perhaps matches TRBD1 (6 bases). Between the trimmed V and J ends, which lost 1 base and 3 bases, there was a span of 19 bases. Per germline, CDR1 MGHRA and CDR2 YSYEKL. The CDR3 has 18 residues. The CDR3 bases are TGCGCCAGCAGCCAAGGGATAGCGCGGGGGCGCGATGGAAACACCATATATTTT. This translates into CASSQGIARGRDGNTIYF.

This clone was picked up a small number of times. V gene TRBV7-9 combines with J gene TRBJ1-2; no definite D call. This CDR3 contains 11 residues. Germline V gene lookup returns CDR1 SEHNR and CDR2 FQNEAQ (reference sequence). V was clipped by 5 bases and J by 8 bases, with 9 bases between them. Written as DNA, the CDR3 is TGTGCCAGCAGCCATGGCTGGGGCTACACCTTC. Protein: CASSHGWGYTF. Supplemented by reference TRBV7-9 and TRBJ1-2, the full variable domain reads DTGVSQNPRHKITKRGQNVTFRCDPISEHNRLYWYRQTLGQGPEFLTYFQNEAQLEKSRLLSDRFSAERPKGSFSTLEIQRTEQGDSAMYLCASSHGWGYTFGSGTRLTVV.

V is TRBV27 and J is TRBJ2-7, with D possibly TRBD1 on 5 matching bases. The CDR3 is 16 residues long. The ends were cut back, 7 bases at V and 3 bases at J, with 22 bases in the middle. Germline CDR1 reads MNHEY; CDR2 reads SMNVEV (reference sequence). CDR3 sequence (DNA): TGTGCCAGCACATCGCTCATCCCCGTGACAGTCTACGAGCAGTACTTC. As protein: CASTSLIPVTVYEQYF.

This sequence joins TRBV5-1 and TRBJ2-2; TRBD2 is a possible D gene (6 bases). CDR1 SGHRS and CDR2 YFSETQ come from the germline V gene. CDR3 length: 16 amino acids. The V gene lost 4 bases and the J gene lost 4 bases, with 17 bases spanning the gap. The CDR3 reads CASSPRTARGTGELFF. The CDR3 region has the DNA TGCGCCAGCAGCCCACGGACGGCGCGGGGCACCGGGGAGCTGTTTTTT.

The V call is TRBV5-1, the J call TRBJ1-1; TRBD1 matches 10 bases. Germline values: CDR1 SGHRS, CDR2 YFSETQ. J was trimmed by 5 bases and V by 5 bases; bases with no gene match: 9. The CDR3 loop spans 15 amino acids. CDR3 residues: CASSTSGTGVTEAFF. The CDR3, as DNA: TGCGCCAGCAGTACTTCCGGGACAGGGGTAACTGAAGCTTTCTTT.

This sequence joins TRBV7-2 and TRBJ1-4, with 8 positions matching TRBD1. The germline V gene encodes CDR1 SGHTA and CDR2 FQGNSA. The V gene end was trimmed by 4 bases and the J gene end by 7 bases; junction bases not matched to a gene: 5. This CDR3 comprises 14 residues. The CDR3 sequence is CASSSHRGVEKLFF. The DNA for the CDR3 is TGTGCCAGCAGCTCCCACAGGGGGGTTGAAAAACTGTTTTTT.

This chain connects TRBV4-2 to TRBJ2-3; 7 positions match TRBD2. With V trimmed by 0 bases and J by 2 bases, 8 bases remained unmatched. The CDR3 consists of 17 residues. The V gene's germline CDR1 is LGHNA and CDR2 YNFKEQ. The CDR3 spells CASSQDDSGDTTDTQYF. The CDR3, as DNA: TGTGCCAGCAGCCAAGACGACAGCGGGGATACCACAGATACGCAGTATTTT.

The genes are TRBV30 and TRBJ2-3; D might be TRBD2 (6 bases). With 0 bases removed from V and 0 bases from J, the gap between germline ends came to 7 bases. The CDR3 has 14 residues. Germline CDR1 is GTSNPN and CDR2 is SVGIG (reference sequence). CDR3 sequence reads: CAWSVAGSTDTQYF. CDR3 nucleotide sequence: TGTGCCTGGAGTGTGGCGGGGAGCACAGATACGCAGTATTTT. The full variable domain, with the rest looked up from reference TRBV30 and TRBJ2-3, is SQTIHQWPATLVQPVGSPLSLECTVEGTSNPNLYWYRQAAGRGLQLLFYSVGIGQISSEVPQNLSASRPQDRQFILSSKKLLLSDSGFYLCAWSVAGSTDTQYFGPGTRLTVL.

The chain employs TRBV11-2 and TRBJ2-6, with TRBD2 as a possible D gene (5 bases). V shed 7 bases and J shed 4 bases, with 11 bases lying between them. Germline loops: CDR1 SGHAT, CDR2 FQNNGV. The CDR3 loop spans 14 amino acids. CDR3 region: CASTPGVGANVLTF. The DNA of the CDR3 is TGTGCCAGCACCCCCGGGGTCGGGGCCAACGTCCTGACTTTC.

V gene TRBV2 combines with J gene TRBJ2-2; D remains unclear. This CDR3 spans 14 amino acids. Trimming shortened V by 7 bases and J by 0 bases, and 9 bases separated the two germline ends. Per the germline V gene, CDR1 is SNHLY and CDR2 is FYNNEI. The CDR3 bases are TGTGCCAGCAAAAGTAAGCCGAACACCGGGGAGCTGTTTTTT. Amino acids: CASKSKPNTGELFF.

This clone has a handful of counts. The chain recombines TRBV18 with TRBJ1-2; TRBD1 might be the D (6 bases). The V end lost 4 bases, the J end lost 5 bases, and 11 bases lay between the germline ends. Germline CDR1 reads KGHSH; CDR2 reads LQKENI. The CDR3 covers 13 residues. This CDR3 is CASSQADRYGYTF. For the CDR3, the DNA is TGTGCCAGCTCACAAGCCGACAGGTATGGCTACACCTTC.

V usage is TRBV9 and J usage is TRBJ2-1, with 7 bases lining up with TRBD2. The CDR3 contains 14 residues. V shed 0 bases and J 5 bases; nucleotides not matched to a gene: 2. CDR1 and CDR2 from the germline V gene are SGDLS and YYNGEE. In DNA, the CDR3 is TGTGCCAGCAGCGTAGGCGGGAGAGACAATGAGCAGTTCTTC. Its translation: CASSVGGRDNEQFF.

The genes are TRBV7-6 and TRBJ1-3; tentative D call: TRBD1 (5 bases). The germline V and J ends were trimmed by 5 bases and 10 bases, with 18 bases remaining between them. Per the germline V gene, CDR1 is SGHVS and CDR2 is FNYEAQ. CDR3 length: 14 amino acids. CDR3 region: CASSPALGEGTIYF. CDR3 bases: TGTGCCAGCAGCCCAGCCCTCGGGGAGGGGACCATATATTTT.

This chain links TRBV11-2 with TRBJ2-5; 9 bases are shared with TRBD1. After removal of 5 bases from V and 0 bases from J, the junction contained 4 bases not matched to a gene. Germline V lookup: CDR1 SGHAT, CDR2 FQNNGV. This CDR3 has 15 residues. Here the CDR3 DNA reads TGTGCCAGCAGCCCCGGGACAGGGAACCAAGAGACCCAGTACTTC. Translated, it gives CASSPGTGNQETQYF.

This chain joins TRBV7-8 and TRBJ1-5, with TRBD1 identical over 8 bases. The CDR3 has 17 amino acids. Germline-derived CDR1 and CDR2 are SGHVS and FQNEAQ. V shed 5 bases and J 5 bases; nucleotides not matched to a gene: 14. The DNA of the CDR3 is TGTGCCAGCAGCCCAGATTATATCGGGACAGGCGATCAGCCCCAGCATTTT. Its protein product is CASSPDYIGTGDQPQHF. Combining the CDR3 with reference TRBV7-8 and TRBJ1-5 gives the whole variable domain GAGVSQSPRYKVAKRGQDVALRCDPISGHVSLFWYQQALGQGPEFLTYFQNEAQLDKSGLPSDRFFAERPEGSVSTLKIQRTQQEDSAVYLCASSPDYIGTGDQPQHFGDGTRLSIL.

This clone was recorded only once. The V and J genes are TRBV28 and TRBJ1-3, with 9 bases aligning to TRBD1. J gave up 7 bases and V 6 bases, and 10 bases lay outside the gene matches. The CDR3 is 15 residues long. The germline V gene has CDR1 MDHEN and CDR2 SYDVKM. CDR3 sequence: CASSPGQGGRNTIYF. CDR3 coding DNA: TGTGCCAGCAGCCCGGGACAGGGAGGAAGGAACACCATATATTTT.

The V call is TRBV7-9, the J call TRBJ2-5; the match to TRBD2 covers 14 bases. The CDR3 sequence is 16 residues long. From germline, CDR1 is SEHNR and CDR2 FQNEAQ (reference sequence). Germline trimming cut 2 bases from V and 5 bases from J; bases unmatched to any gene: 4. CDR3: CASSLSWTSGRETQYF. The CDR3 DNA reads TGTGCCAGCAGCTTATCCTGGACTAGCGGGAGGGAGACCCAGTACTTC.

This sequence joins TRBV2 and TRBJ1-1; TRBD1 might be the D (5 bases). The germline V gene has CDR1 SNHLY and CDR2 FYNNEI. Between the trimmed V and J ends, which lost 4 bases and 5 bases, there was a span of 11 bases. The CDR3 has 13 amino acids. The CDR3 spells CASSVVEGTEAFF. CDR3 in DNA: TGTGCCAGCAGTGTGGTGGAGGGGACTGAAGCTTTCTTT.

J is TRBJ2-7 and V is TRBV4-2; D might be TRBD1 (8 bases). The CDR3 contains 17 residues. Deletions cut 1 base from V and 0 bases from J, with 16 bases between. Per the germline V gene, CDR1 is LGHNA and CDR2 is YNFKEQ. The CDR3 DNA follows: TGTGCCAGCAGCCAAGTCCGAACAGGGGGGGACTCCTACGAGCAGTACTTC. Its translation: CASSQVRTGGDSYEQYF.

The V gene is TRBV30, the J gene TRBJ1-1, with 9 nucleotides matching TRBD1. With 0 bases clipped from V and 0 bases from J, the junction kept 2 bases outside the gene matches. Germline assignment: CDR1 GTSNPN and CDR2 SVGIG (reference sequence). The length of the CDR3 is 15 residues. CDR3 residues: CAWSVGQGMNTEAFF. The DNA for the CDR3 is TGTGCCTGGAGTGTCGGACAGGGGATGAACACTGAAGCTTTCTTT.

The rearrangement joins TRBV29-1 to TRBJ1-1; D might be TRBD1 (5 bases). Germline assignment: CDR1 SQVTM and CDR2 ANQGSEA. The CDR3 sequence is 11 residues long. Trimming cost V 6 bases and J 2 bases, with 7 bases left between them. CDR3 residues: CSVDSNTEAFF. The CDR3 coding sequence is TGCAGCGTCGACAGCAACACTGAAGCTTTCTTT.

The gene calls are TRBV9 and TRBJ2-2, with TRBD2 identical over 7 bases. The CDR3 is made up of 16 amino acids. J was trimmed by 6 bases and V by 2 bases; bases with no gene match: 10. Germline CDR1 reads SGDLS; CDR2 reads YYNGEE. CDR3 nucleotide sequence: TGTGCCAGCAGCGTTCGGGACTACATAACGTCCGGGGAGCTGTTTTTT. This gives the protein CASSVRDYITSGELFF.

This clone was counted a few times. J is TRBJ2-1 and V is TRBV19; 10 positions match TRBD1. The trim removed 7 bases at V and 7 bases at J, leaving 1 base unmatched. The CDR3 loop spans 12 amino acids. Germline lookup yields CDR1 LNHDA and CDR2 SQIVND (reference sequence). CDR3 DNA: TGTGCCAGTACGGGACAGGGGAATGAGCAGTTCTTC. Amino acid sequence: CASTGQGNEQFF.

This chain links TRBV28 with TRBJ1-2; TRBD1 matches at 7 bases. This CDR3 has 13 residues. Looked up from germline, CDR1 is MDHEN and CDR2 is SYDVKM. The junction had 5 bases not matched to a gene; V was cut back by 2 bases and J by 8 bases. CDR3 residues: CASSLGGGRGYTF. The CDR3 DNA follows: TGTGCCAGCAGTTTAGGAGGGGGCCGGGGCTACACCTTC.